This TCR beta chain was sequenced for a study of Graves' ophthalmopathy and Graves' hyperthyroidism. The sequenced template was RNA, covering the TCR beta CDR3 region. Following a first-round RT-PCR that used HTBI primers, a second-round multiplex PCR was carried out. Via MiXCR, TCRdb re-called the multiplex PCR reads, giving one row per CDR3 protein. The sample consists of over a million distinct CDR3 sequences, about 35% of them appearing once. This clonotype was counted between two and nine times. Its antigen is unknown. Regarding the study as a whole: Blood also held most thyroid clonotypes expanded above 0.001 frequency.

Aged 18 to 65, the patients with hyperthyroidism had under 2 months' duration and were newly diagnosed. CDR1 MNHEY and CDR2 SVGAGI come from the germline V gene. V was clipped by 0 bases and J by 3 bases, with 15 bases between them. The CDR3 has 16 amino acids. Sequenced input: peripheral blood or thyroid tissue (not recorded which). This chain uses TRBV6-5 with TRBJ2-7; D gene unclear. This TCR was recovered from an adult man with Graves' hyperthyroidism. CDR3 nucleotide sequence: TGTGCCAGCAGTTACTCCCTAATCGGGCCCGGCTACGAGCAGTACTTC. It specifies CASSYSLIGPGYEQYF.